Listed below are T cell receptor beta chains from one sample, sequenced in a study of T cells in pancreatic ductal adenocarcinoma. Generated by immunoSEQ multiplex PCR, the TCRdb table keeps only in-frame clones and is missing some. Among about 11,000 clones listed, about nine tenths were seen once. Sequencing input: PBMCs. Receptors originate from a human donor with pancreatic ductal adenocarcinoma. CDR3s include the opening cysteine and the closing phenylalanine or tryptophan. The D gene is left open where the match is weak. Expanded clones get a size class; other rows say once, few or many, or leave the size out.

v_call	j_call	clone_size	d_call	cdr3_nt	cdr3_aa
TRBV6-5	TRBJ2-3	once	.	TGTGCCAGCAGTTATCGGAAGATAAGCACAGATACGCAGTATTTT	CASSYRKISTDTQYF
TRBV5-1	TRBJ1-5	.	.	TGCGCCAGCAGCGTATCAGGGGGCAATCAGCCCCAGCATTTT	CASSVSGGNQPQHF
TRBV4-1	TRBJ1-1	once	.	TGCGCCAGCAGCCAAGGGGGGAGAGTCGAAGCTTTCTTT	CASSQGGRVEAFF
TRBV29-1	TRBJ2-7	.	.	TGCAGCGTTGGGCAGGGGACCCGCGAGCAGTACTTC	CSVGQGTREQYF
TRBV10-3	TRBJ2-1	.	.	TGTGCCGAAGGGGACTTCGACAATGAGCAGTTCTTC	CAEGDFDNEQFF
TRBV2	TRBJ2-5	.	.	TGTGCCAGCAGTGAACGTGGGCATCGAGAGACCCAGTACTTC	CASSERGHRETQYF
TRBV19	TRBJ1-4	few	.	TGTGCCAGTAGTATAGACGCCTCTTCCGCAACTAATGAAAAACTGTTTTTT	CASSIDASSATNEKLFF
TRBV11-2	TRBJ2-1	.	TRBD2	TGTGCCAGCAGCTTAGGACTAGCGGGAGGGCCCAATGAGCAGTTCTTC	CASSLGLAGGPNEQFF
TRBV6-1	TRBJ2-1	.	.	TGTGCCAGCATGGAACGGTACCTACCTAATGAGCAGTTCTTC	CASMERYLPNEQFF
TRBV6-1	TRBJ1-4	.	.	TGTGCCAGCAGCCTTGATTGGGCAACTAATGAAAAACTGTTTTTT	CASSLDWATNEKLFF
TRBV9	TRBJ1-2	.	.	TGTGCCAGCAGCGTAGGAGGGGGACTTAACTATGGCTACACCTTC	CASSVGGGLNYGYTF
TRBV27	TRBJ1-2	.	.	TGTGCCAGCAGTTCCCGTGAGGACATCTATGGCTACACCTTC	CASSSREDIYGYTF
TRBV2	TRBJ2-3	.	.	TGTGCCAGCAGTGAGCTAGAACTGCAGTATTTT	CASSELELQYF
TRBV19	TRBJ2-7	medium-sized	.	TGTGCCAGTAGTGATTTGGGGTCTATCTACGAGCAGTACTTC	CASSDLGSIYEQYF
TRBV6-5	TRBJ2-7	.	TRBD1	TGTGCCAGCAGTTACCAGGGGGCCGACGAGCAGTACTTC	CASSYQGADEQYF
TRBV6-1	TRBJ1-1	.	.	TGTGCCAGCAGTCGAGGACAGCCGAACACTGAAGCTTTCTTT	CASSRGQPNTEAFF
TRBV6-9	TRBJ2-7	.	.	TGTGCCAGCAGTGTACCTGGGGAGACCTACGAGCAGTACTTC	CASSVPGETYEQYF
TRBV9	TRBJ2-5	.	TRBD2	TGTGCCAGCAGCGTAGGGACTAGCGGGGGAGGAGGAGAGACCCAGTACTTC	CASSVGTSGGGGETQYF